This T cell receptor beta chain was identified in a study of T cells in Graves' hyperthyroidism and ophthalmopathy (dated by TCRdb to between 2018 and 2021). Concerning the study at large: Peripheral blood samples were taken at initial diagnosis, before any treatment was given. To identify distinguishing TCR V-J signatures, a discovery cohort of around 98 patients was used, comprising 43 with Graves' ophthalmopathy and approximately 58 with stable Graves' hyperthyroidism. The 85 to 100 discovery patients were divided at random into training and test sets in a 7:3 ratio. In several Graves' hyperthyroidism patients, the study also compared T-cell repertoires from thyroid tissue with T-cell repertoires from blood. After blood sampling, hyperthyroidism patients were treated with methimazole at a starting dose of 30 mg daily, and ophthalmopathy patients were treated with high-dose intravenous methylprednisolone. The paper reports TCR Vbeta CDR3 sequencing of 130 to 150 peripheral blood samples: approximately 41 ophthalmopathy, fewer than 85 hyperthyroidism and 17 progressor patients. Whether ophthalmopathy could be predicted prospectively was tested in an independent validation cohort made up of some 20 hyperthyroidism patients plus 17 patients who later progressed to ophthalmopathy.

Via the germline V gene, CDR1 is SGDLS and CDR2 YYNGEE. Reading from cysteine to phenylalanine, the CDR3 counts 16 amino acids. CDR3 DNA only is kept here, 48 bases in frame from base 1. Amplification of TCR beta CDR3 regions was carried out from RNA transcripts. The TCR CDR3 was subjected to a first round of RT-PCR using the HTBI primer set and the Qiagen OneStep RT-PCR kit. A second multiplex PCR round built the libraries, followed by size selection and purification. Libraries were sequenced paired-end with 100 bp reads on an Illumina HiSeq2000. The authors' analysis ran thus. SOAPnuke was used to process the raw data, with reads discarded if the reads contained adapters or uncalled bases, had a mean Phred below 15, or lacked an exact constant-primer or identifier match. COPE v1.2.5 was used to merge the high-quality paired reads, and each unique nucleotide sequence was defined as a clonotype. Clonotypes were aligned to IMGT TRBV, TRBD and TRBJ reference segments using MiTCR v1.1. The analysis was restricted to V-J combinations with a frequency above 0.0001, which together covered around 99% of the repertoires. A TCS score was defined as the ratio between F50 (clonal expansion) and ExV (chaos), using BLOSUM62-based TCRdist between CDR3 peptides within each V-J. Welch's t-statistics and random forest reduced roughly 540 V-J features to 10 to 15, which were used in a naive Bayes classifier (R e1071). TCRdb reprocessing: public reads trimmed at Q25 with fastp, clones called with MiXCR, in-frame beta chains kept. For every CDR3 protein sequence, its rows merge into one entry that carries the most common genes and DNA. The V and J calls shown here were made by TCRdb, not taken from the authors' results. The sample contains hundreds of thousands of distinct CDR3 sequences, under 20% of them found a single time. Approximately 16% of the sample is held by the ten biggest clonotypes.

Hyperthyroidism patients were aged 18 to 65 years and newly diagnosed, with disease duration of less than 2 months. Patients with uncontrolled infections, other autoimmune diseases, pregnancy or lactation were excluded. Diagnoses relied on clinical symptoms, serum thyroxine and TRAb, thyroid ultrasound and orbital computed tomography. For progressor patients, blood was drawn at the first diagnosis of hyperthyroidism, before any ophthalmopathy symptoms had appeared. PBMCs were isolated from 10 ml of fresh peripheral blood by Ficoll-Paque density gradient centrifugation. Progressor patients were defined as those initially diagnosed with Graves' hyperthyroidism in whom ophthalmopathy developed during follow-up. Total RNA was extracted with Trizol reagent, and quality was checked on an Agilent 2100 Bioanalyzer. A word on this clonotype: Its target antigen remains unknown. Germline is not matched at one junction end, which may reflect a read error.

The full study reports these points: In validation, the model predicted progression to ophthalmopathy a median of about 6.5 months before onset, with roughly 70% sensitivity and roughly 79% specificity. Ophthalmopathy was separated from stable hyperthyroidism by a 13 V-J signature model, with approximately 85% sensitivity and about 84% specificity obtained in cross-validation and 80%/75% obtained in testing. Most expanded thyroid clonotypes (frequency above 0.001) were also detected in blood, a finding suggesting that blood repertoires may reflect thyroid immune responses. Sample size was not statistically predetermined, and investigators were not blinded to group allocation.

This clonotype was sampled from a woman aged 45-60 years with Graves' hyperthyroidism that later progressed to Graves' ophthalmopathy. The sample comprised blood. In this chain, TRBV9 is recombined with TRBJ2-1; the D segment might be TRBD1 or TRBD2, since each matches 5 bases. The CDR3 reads CASSRWDGISYNEQLF. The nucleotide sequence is TGTGCCAGCAGCCGATGGGACGGCATCTCCTACAATGAGCAGCTCTTC.